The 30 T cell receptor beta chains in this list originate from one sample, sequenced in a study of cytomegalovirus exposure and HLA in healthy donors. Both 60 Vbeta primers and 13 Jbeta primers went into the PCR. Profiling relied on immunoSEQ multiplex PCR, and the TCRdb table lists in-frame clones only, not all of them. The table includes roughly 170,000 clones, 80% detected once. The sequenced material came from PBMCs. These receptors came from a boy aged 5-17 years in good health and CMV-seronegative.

The CDR3 region has the DNA TGTGCCAGCAGAACCCCGGACTGGGAGTACAATGAGCAGTTCTTC. Its translation: CASRTPDWEYNEQFF. The chain is built from TRBV5-4 and TRBJ2-1; D may be TRBD2 (5 bases). The CDR3 contains 15 residues. Germline V gene lookup returns CDR1 SGHNT and CDR2 YYREEE (reference sequence). Between the trimmed V and J ends, which lost 5 bases and 4 bases, there was a span of 16 bases.

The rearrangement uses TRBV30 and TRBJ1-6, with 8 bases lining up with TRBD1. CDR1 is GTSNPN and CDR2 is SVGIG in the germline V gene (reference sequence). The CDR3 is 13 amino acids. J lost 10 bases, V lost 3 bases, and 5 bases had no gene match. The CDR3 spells CAWRDRVGSPLHF. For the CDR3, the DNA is TGTGCCTGGAGGGACAGGGTCGGGTCACCCCTCCACTTT.

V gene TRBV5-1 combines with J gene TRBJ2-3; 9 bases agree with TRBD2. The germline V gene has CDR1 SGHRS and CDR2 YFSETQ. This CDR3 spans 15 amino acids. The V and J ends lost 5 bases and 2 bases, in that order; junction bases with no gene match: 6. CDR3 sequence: CASRPGTSPTDTQYF. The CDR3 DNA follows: TGCGCCAGCAGACCCGGGACTAGCCCCACAGATACGCAGTATTTT.

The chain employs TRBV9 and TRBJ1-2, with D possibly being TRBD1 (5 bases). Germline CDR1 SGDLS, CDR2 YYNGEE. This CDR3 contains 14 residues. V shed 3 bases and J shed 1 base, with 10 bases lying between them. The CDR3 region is CASSAVGHNYGYTF. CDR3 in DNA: TGTGCCAGCAGCGCCGTGGGGCATAACTATGGCTACACCTTC.

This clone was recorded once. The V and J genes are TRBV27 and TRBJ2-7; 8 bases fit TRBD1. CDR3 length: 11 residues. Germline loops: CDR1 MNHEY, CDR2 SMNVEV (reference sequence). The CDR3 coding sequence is TGTGCGGGACAGGCTACCTACGAGCAGTACTTC. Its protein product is CAGQATYEQYF.

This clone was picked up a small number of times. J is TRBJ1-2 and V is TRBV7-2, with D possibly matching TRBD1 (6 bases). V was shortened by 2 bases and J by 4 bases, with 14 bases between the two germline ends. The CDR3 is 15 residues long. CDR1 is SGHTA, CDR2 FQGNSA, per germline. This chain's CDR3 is CASSLSYGRGYGYTF. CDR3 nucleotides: TGTGCCAGCAGCTTAAGTTACGGCAGGGGCTATGGCTACACCTTC.

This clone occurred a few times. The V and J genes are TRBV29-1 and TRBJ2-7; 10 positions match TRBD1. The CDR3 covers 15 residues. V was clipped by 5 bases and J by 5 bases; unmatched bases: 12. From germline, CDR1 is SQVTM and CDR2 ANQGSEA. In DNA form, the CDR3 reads TGCAGCGTTAAGTACCGGGACAGGGGACTTGACGAGCAGTACTTC. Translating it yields CSVKYRDRGLDEQYF.

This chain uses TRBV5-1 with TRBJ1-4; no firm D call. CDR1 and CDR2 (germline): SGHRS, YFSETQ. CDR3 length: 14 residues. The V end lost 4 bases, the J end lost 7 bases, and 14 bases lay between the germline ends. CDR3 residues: CASSGGLGSEKLFF. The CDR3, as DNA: TGCGCCAGCAGCGGAGGTCTCGGGTCTGAAAAACTGTTTTTT.

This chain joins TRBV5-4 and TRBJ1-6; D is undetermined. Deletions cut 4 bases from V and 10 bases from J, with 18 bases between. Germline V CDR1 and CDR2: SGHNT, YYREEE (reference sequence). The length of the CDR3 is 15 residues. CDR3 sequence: CASSPDRRTGSPLHF. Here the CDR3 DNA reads TGTGCCAGCAGCCCCGATAGGAGGACGGGCTCACCCCTCCACTTT.

Written as DNA, the CDR3 is TGTGCCAGCTCACCGGTGACTAGCGGGAGCTCCGGGGAGCTGTTTTTT. This sequence encodes CASSPVTSGSSGELFF. The rearrangement uses TRBV18 and TRBJ2-2; the match to TRBD2 covers 12 bases. V lost 3 bases and J lost 6; bases outside the gene matches: 5. CDR3 size: 16 residues. Germline V gives CDR1 KGHSH, CDR2 LQKENI.

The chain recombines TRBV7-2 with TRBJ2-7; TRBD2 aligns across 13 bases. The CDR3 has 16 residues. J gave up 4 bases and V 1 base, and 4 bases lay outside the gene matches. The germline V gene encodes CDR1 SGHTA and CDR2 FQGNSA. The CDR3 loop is CASSLEGTSGIYEQYF. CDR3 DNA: TGTGCCAGCAGCTTAGAGGGGACTAGCGGGATTTACGAGCAGTACTTC.

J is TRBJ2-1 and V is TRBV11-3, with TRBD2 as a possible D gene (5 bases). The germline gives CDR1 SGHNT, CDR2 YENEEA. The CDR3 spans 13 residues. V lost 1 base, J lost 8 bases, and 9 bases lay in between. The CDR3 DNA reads TGTGCCAGCAGCTTAGCGGACTGGGATGAGCAGTTCTTC. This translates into CASSLADWDEQFF.

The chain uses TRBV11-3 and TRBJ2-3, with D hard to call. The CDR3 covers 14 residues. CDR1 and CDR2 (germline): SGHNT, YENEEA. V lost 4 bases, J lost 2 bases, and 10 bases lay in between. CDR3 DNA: TGTGCCAGCAGCTCTATCTCCCTCACAGATACGCAGTATTTT. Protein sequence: CASSSISLTDTQYF. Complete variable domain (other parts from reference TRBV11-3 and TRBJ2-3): EAGVVQSPRYKIIEKKQPVAFWCNPISGHNTLYWYLQNLGQGPELLIRYENEEAVDDSQLPKDRFSAERLKGVDSTLKIQPAELGDSAVYLCASSSISLTDTQYFGPGTRLTVL.

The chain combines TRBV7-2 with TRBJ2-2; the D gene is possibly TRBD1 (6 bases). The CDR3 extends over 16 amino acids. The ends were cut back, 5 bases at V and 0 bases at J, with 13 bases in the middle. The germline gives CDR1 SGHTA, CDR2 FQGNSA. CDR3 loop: CASSRTAFANTGELFF. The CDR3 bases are TGTGCCAGCAGCCGGACAGCCTTTGCGAACACCGGGGAGCTGTTTTTT.

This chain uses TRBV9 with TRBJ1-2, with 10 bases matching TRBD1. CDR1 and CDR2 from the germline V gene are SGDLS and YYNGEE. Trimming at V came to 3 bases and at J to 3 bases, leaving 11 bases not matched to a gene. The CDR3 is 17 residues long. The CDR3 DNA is TGTGCCAGCAGCGCCCCTACCCGACAGGGGGCCCACTATGGCTACACCTTC. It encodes CASSAPTRQGAHYGYTF.

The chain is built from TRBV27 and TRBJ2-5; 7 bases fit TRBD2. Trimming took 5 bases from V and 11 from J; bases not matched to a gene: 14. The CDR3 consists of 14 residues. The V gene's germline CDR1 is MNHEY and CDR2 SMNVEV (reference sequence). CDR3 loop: CASSPSGVGGEQYF. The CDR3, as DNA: TGTGCCAGCAGTCCCTCCGGAGTGGGAGGGGAGCAGTACTTC.

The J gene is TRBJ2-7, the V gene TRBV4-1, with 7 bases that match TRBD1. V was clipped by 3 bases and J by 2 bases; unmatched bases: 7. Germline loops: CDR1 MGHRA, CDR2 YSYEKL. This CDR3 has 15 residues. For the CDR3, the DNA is TGCGCCAGCAGCCATCCTGGGACAGCTACCTACGAGCAGTACTTC. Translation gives CASSHPGTATYEQYF.

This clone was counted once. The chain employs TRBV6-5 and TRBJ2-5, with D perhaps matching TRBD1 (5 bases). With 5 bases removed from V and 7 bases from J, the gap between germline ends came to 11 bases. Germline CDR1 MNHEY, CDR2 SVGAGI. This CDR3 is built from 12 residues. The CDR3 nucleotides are TGTGCCAGCAGTGAAGGGGTCGTGACCCAGTACTTC. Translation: CASSEGVVTQYF.

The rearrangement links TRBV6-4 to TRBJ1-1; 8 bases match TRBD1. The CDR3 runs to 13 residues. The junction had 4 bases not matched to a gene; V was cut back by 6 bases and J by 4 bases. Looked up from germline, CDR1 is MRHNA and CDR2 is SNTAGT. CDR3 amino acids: CASRVTGGTEAFF. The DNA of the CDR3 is TGTGCCAGCAGGGTAACAGGGGGCACTGAAGCTTTCTTT.

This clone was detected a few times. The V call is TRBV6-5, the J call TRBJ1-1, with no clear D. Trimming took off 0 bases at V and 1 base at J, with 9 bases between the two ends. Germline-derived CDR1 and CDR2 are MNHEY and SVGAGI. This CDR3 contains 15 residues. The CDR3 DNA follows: TGTGCCAGCAGTTACTCGAGGTCAACGAACACTGAAGCTTTCTTT. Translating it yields CASSYSRSTNTEAFF.

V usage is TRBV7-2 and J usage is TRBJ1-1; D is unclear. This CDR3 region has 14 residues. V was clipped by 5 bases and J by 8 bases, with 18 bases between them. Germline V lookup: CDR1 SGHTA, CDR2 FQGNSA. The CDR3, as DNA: TGTGCCAGCAGCCAGACACAAATGGCCCGGGAAGCTTTCTTT. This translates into CASSQTQMAREAFF.

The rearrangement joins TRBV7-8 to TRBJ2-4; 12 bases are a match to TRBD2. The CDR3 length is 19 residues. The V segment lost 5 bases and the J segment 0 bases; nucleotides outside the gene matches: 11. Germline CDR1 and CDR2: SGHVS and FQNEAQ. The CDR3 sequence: CASSPTTLAGGGAKNIQYF. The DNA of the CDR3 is TGTGCCAGCAGCCCGACAACACTAGCGGGAGGTGGAGCCAAAAACATTCAGTACTTC.

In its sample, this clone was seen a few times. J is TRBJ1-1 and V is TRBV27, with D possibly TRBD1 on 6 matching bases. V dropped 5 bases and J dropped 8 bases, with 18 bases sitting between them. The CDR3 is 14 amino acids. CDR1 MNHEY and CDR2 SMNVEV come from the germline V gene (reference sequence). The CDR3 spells CASSPGAPGVEAFF. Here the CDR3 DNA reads TGTGCCAGCAGTCCAGGGGCCCCTGGGGTGGAAGCTTTCTTT.

The CDR3, as DNA: TGTGCCAGCAGTCAAGGGGGACAGGGGCACTCCTACGAGCAGTACTTC. Translation gives CASSQGGQGHSYEQYF. The rearrangement uses TRBV28 and TRBJ2-7, with 10 bases lining up with TRBD1. CDR1 MDHEN and CDR2 SYDVKM come from the germline V gene. The CDR3 loop spans 16 amino acids. With V trimmed by 5 bases and J by 0 bases, 7 bases remained unmatched.

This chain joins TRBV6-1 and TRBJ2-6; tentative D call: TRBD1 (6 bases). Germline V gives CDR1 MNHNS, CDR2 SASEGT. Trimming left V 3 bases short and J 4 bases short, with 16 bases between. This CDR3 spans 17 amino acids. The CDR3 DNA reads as TGTGCCAGCAGTGACAGACCACAGGGATTCGGGGCCAACGTCCTGACTTTC. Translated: CASSDRPQGFGANVLTF.

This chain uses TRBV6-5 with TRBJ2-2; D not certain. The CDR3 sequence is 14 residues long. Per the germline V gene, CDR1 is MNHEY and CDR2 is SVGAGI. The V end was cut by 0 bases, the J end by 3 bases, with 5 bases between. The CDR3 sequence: CASSYSSDTGELFF. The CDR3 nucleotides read TGTGCCAGCAGTTACTCGAGTGACACCGGGGAGCTGTTTTTT.

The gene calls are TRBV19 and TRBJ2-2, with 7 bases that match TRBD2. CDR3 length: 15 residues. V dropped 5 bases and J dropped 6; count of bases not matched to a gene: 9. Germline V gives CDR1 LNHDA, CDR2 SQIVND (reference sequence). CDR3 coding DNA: TGTGCCAGTAGTCTCCTTGCGGGAGTGGCCGGGGAGCTGTTTTTT. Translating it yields CASSLLAGVAGELFF.

CDR3 loop: CSVTDREPYGYTF. Written as DNA, the CDR3 is TGCAGCGTGACGGACAGGGAACCCTATGGCTACACCTTC. V usage is TRBV29-1 and J usage is TRBJ1-2; 8 nucleotides align to TRBD1. The ends lost 6 bases at V and 4 bases at J; junction bases unmatched: 7. CDR3 length equals 13 residues. Germline V gene lookup returns CDR1 SQVTM and CDR2 ANQGSEA.

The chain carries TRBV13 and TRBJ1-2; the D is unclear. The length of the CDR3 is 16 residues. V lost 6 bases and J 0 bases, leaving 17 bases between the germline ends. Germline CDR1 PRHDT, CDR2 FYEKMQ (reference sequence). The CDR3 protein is CASRPPLGGSNYGYTF. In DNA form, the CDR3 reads TGTGCCAGCAGGCCCCCACTGGGCGGGTCTAACTATGGCTACACCTTC.

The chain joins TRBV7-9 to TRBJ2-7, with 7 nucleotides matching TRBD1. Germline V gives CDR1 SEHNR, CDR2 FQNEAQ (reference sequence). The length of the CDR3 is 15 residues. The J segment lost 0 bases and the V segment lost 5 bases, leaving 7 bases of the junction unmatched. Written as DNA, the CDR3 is TGTGCCAGCAGCCAAATGGACAGGAGCTCCTACGAGCAGTACTTC. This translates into CASSQMDRSSYEQYF.